This TCR beta chain was observed in a study of graft-versus-host responses after intestinal transplantation. Study overall: Recipients had transplants, and these were multivisceral, liver-intestinal, or isolated intestinal. The recipients all started with anti-thymocyte globulin induction and then took tacrolimus and steroids for 3 to 4 years.

The table came from immunoSEQ multiplex PCR; TCRdb's copy has only in-frame clones and leaves some out. The sample includes tens of thousands of clones, around 93% of them seen just once. Concerning this clone itself: The antigen remains unidentified.

General study findings and limits: Early post-transplant declines in HvG were associated with peak levels of circulating GvH clones. GvH clones were found in recipient marrow; some appeared first in ileum or blood.

Trimming cost V 8 bases and J 4 bases, with 23 bases left between them. Germline V gene lookup returns CDR1 MNHEY and CDR2 SVGAGI. The CDR3 spans 16 residues. The chain has TRBV6-5 and TRBJ2-5, with D unclear. The source is a human donor who was the organ donor for an intestinal transplant. The sample was unstimulated CD4+ T cells sorted from spleen or lymph node cells, taken before transplant. CDR3 protein: CASRFNRAPSSETQYF. The DNA of the CDR3 is TGTGCCAGCCGTTTCAACCGGGCCCCGTCGTCAGAGACCCAGTACTTC.